The 25 T cell receptor beta chains below were found in one sample sequenced in a study of T cell repertoires in cytomegalovirus infection. No cognate antigen is known for these TCRs. TCRdb processed the reads anew with MiXCR; each CDR3 protein has one entry. The sample holds hundreds of thousands of distinct CDR3 sequences, 30% to 40% seen once. Sequenced here: cultured CD8+ T cells from PBMCs, sampled from culture after CMV antigen stimulation. All receptors come from a human donor in good health (CMV status not recorded). Some clones in this sample may be carry-over from other donors' samples.

In this sample, this clonotype turned up a few times. V and J are TRBV5-6 and TRBJ2-4; D ambiguous. Per the germline V gene, CDR1 is SGHDT and CDR2 is YYEEEE. The length of the CDR3 is 13 residues. The V and J ends lost 0 bases and 4 bases respectively, with 5 bases between them. The CDR3 loop reads CASSLGVKNIQYF. In DNA form, the CDR3 reads TGTGCCAGCAGCTTGGGAGTTAAAAACATTCAGTACTTC.

This clonotype was seen a few times. The chain joins TRBV20-1 to TRBJ1-1; D unresolved. Trimming took off 5 bases at V and 3 bases at J, with 13 bases between the two ends. This CDR3 has 13 amino acids. Germline V gives CDR1 DFQATT, CDR2 SNEGSKA (reference sequence). The CDR3 region is CSAPPDGYTEAFF. CDR3 in DNA: TGCAGTGCTCCTCCGGACGGTTACACTGAAGCTTTCTTT.

This sequence joins TRBV7-2 and TRBJ1-1; D uncertain. Looked up from germline, CDR1 is SGHTA and CDR2 is FQGNSA. V was clipped by 7 bases and J by 4 bases, with 13 bases between them. The CDR3 extends over 13 amino acids. CDR3 protein: CASTLLWGTEAFF. CDR3 DNA: TGTGCCAGCACCCTCTTATGGGGCACTGAAGCTTTCTTT.

The chain carries TRBV14 and TRBJ1-4, with 10 bases matching TRBD1. The CDR3 is made up of 15 amino acids. Per germline, CDR1 SGHDN and CDR2 FVKESK. J lost 8 bases, V lost 4 bases, and 7 bases had no gene match. CDR3 DNA sequence: TGTGCCAGCAGCCTGACCGGGACAGGGGTCGAAAAACTGTTTTTT. Its protein product is CASSLTGTGVEKLFF.

J is TRBJ2-7 and V is TRBV19; D gene unclear. The CDR3 covers 15 residues. Germline V gene lookup returns CDR1 LNHDA and CDR2 SQIVND (reference sequence). Trimming stripped 1 base from V and 5 bases from J, with 15 bases between. The CDR3 here is CASSIGPFGWDEQYF. CDR3 nucleotides: TGTGCCAGTAGTATAGGGCCGTTTGGATGGGACGAGCAGTACTTC.

In its sample, this clonotype was seen a few times. The rearrangement links TRBV6-1 to TRBJ1-5, with a possible D match to TRBD1 (5 bases). CDR1 is MNHNS and CDR2 is SASEGT in the germline V gene. This CDR3 has 15 residues. Trimming shortened V by 6 bases and J by 5 bases, and 17 bases separated the two germline ends. CDR3 in amino acids: CASRMGGEGHQPQHF. Here the CDR3 DNA reads TGTGCCAGCAGAATGGGAGGGGAGGGACATCAGCCCCAGCATTTT.

The sample holds a few counts of this clonotype. This chain links TRBV29-1 with TRBJ1-3; D perhaps matches TRBD1 (5 bases). The germline V gene encodes CDR1 SQVTM and CDR2 ANQGSEA. The CDR3 extends over 15 amino acids. V lost 0 bases and J 2 bases, leaving 11 bases between the germline ends. The CDR3 reads CSVEDPGLTGNTIYF. The CDR3 DNA follows: TGCAGCGTTGAAGATCCAGGGCTTACTGGAAACACCATATATTTT.

The J gene is TRBJ2-1, the V gene TRBV6-2 or TRBV6-3; D not resolved. Trimming left V 2 bases short and J 4 bases short, with 12 bases between. The CDR3 consists of 15 residues. CDR1 MNHEY and CDR2 SVGEGT come from the germline V gene. CDR3 in amino acids: CASSYISDPYNEQFF. CDR3 sequence (DNA): TGTGCCAGCAGTTACATCAGTGACCCTTACAATGAGCAGTTCTTC.

This clonotype showed up many times. V gene TRBV12-3 or TRBV12-4 combines with J gene TRBJ1-1, with D perhaps TRBD1 (6 bases). The CDR3 extends over 12 amino acids. V shed 6 bases and J shed 4 bases, with 9 bases lying between them. The CDR3 bases are TGTGCCAGCAGCGAGGGGGGCACTGAAGCTTTCTTT. Its protein is CASSEGGTEAFF.

The chain employs TRBV27 and TRBJ2-7; D is perhaps TRBD2 (7 bases). This CDR3 has 15 amino acids. Deletions cut 6 bases from V and 3 bases from J, with 18 bases between. CDR1 and CDR2 from the germline V gene are MNHEY and SMNVEV (reference sequence). The CDR3 is CASSARGAVSYEQYV. The CDR3 bases are TGTGCCAGCAGCGCCCGGGGGGCTGTTAGCTACGAGCAGTACGTC.

V usage is TRBV12-3 or TRBV12-4 and J usage is TRBJ1-2, with D possibly matching TRBD1 (5 bases). The CDR3 loop spans 15 amino acids. The V and J ends lost 1 base and 5 bases respectively, with 14 bases between them. The CDR3, as DNA: TGTGCCAGCAGTTTAGGTCCAACAAGGGGATATGGCTACACCTTC. Encoded protein: CASSLGPTRGYGYTF.

Remarks on this clonotype: The germline gene is not matched at one end of the junction; a read error may be the cause. V gene TRBV27 combines with J gene TRBJ1-2; 9 bases are shared with TRBD1. Germline lookup yields CDR1 MNHEY and CDR2 SMNVEV (reference sequence). This CDR3 is 14 amino acids long. CDR3 loop: CASSSADRGYGYIF. The CDR3 nucleotides are TGTGCCAGCAGCTCCGCGGACAGGGGCTATGGCTACATCTTC.

This clonotype was observed a handful of times. The genes are TRBV6-2 or TRBV6-3 and TRBJ2-7; 8 positions match TRBD2. V lost 8 bases and J lost 3; bases outside the gene matches: 3. Germline V gives CDR1 MNHEY, CDR2 SVGEGT. This CDR3 region has 12 residues. CDR3 nucleotide sequence: TGTGCCAGCCGTAGCGGGGACTACGAGCAGTACGTC. This codes for CASRSGDYEQYV.

The table lists this clonotype with a few counts. The chain joins TRBV19 to TRBJ2-3; D unclear. V was pared by 7 bases and J by 0 bases, with 11 bases between. The CDR3 sequence is 14 residues long. CDR1 is LNHDA, CDR2 SQIVND, per germline (reference sequence). The CDR3 nucleotides read TGTGCCAGTAAATTGGCGGCTAGCACAGATACGCAGTATTTT. Protein: CASKLAASTDTQYF.

V and J are TRBV14 and TRBJ1-4; D unresolved. From germline, CDR1 is SGHDN and CDR2 FVKESK. The CDR3 spans 15 residues. V was clipped by 5 bases and J by 0 bases, with 10 bases between them. The DNA of the CDR3 is TGTGCCAGCAGCGTTCCAGGACCAACTAATGAAAAACTGTTTTTT. It codes for CASSVPGPTNEKLFF.

This clonotype came up once. This rearrangement joins TRBV6-1 to TRBJ1-6; the D is unclear. The germline CDR1 and CDR2 sequences are MNHNS and SASEGT. The CDR3 totals 12 residues. Trimming shortened V by 5 bases and J by 7 bases, and 6 bases separated the two germline ends. CDR3 sequence (DNA): TGTGCCAGCAGTAACGGCAATTCACCCCTCCACTTT. Its protein is CASSNGNSPLHF.

This clonotype was observed a handful of times. The chain carries TRBV7-9 and TRBJ2-3; D not certain. The V gene's germline CDR1 is SEHNR and CDR2 FQNEAQ (reference sequence). Trimming left V 3 bases short and J 13 bases short, with 2 bases between. CDR3 length: 8 residues. CDR3 DNA sequence: TGTGCCAGCAGCTTCGAGTATTTT. Protein: CASSFEYF.

This clonotype was counted at least ten times. V gene TRBV7-9 combines with J gene TRBJ1-4; TRBD1 is a possible D gene (6 bases). The germline V gene has CDR1 SEHNR and CDR2 FQNEAQ (reference sequence). V was shortened by 0 bases and J by 5 bases, with 16 bases between the two germline ends. The CDR3 is made up of 17 amino acids. In DNA form, the CDR3 reads TGTGCCAGCAGCTTAGCGGAGGTGGACAGCGCAAATGAAAAACTGTTTTTT. Encoded protein: CASSLAEVDSANEKLFF.

This clonotype was found many times. V gene TRBV12-3 or TRBV12-4 combines with J gene TRBJ2-1; D gene ambiguous. Trimming left V 3 bases short and J 6 bases short, with 6 bases between. The CDR3 length is 12 residues. The CDR3 spells CASSFYSNEQFF. CDR3 in DNA: TGTGCCAGCAGTTTCTACAGCAATGAGCAGTTCTTC.

This clonotype was observed many times. The chain employs TRBV7-2 and TRBJ1-1; unclear D gene. Trimming cost V 3 bases and J 8 bases, with 13 bases left between them. The CDR3 loop spans 13 amino acids. The germline CDR1 and CDR2 sequences are SGHTA and FQGNSA. This CDR3 is CASSLGKSREAFF. CDR3 sequence (DNA): TGTGCCAGCAGCTTGGGGAAGAGCCGAGAAGCTTTCTTT.

The V gene is TRBV7-9, the J gene TRBJ2-3; D possibly corresponds to TRBD1 (6 bases). Trimming cost V 4 bases and J 1 base, with 12 bases left between them. The CDR3 covers 15 residues. Per germline, CDR1 SEHNR and CDR2 FQNEAQ (reference sequence). CDR3 sequence: CASSSPGHRTDTQYF. The CDR3, as DNA: TGTGCCAGCAGCTCGCCGGGACACCGCACAGATACGCAGTATTTT.

The chain recombines TRBV9 with TRBJ2-2; 8 bases line up with TRBD1. Germline lookup yields CDR1 SGDLS and CDR2 YYNGEE. Germline trimming cut 4 bases from V and 8 bases from J; bases unmatched to any gene: 13. This CDR3 has 16 amino acids. The CDR3 DNA sequence: TGTGCCAGCAGCCCGACAGGGGAGATGACCATGGGGGAGCTGTTTTTT. Protein sequence: CASSPTGEMTMGELFF.

The genes are TRBV20-1 and TRBJ2-1; 7 bases align to TRBD2. The germline gives CDR1 DFQATT, CDR2 SNEGSKA (reference sequence). V gave up 6 bases and J gave up 4 bases; unmatched junction bases: 6. This CDR3 has 13 amino acids. The CDR3 protein is CSAPGLLYNEQFF. DNA for the CDR3: TGCAGTGCCCCGGGACTATTATACAATGAGCAGTTCTTC.

The V and J genes are TRBV24-1 and TRBJ2-1; a weak D match, TRBD1 (7 bases). The germline V and J ends were trimmed by 5 bases and 9 bases, with 25 bases remaining between them. CDR1 is KGHDR, CDR2 SFDVKD, per germline. This CDR3 has 17 amino acids. This CDR3 is CATSAPGGGRFTAEQFF. The CDR3 coding sequence is TGTGCCACCAGTGCCCCTGGAGGGGGCCGGTTCACCGCTGAGCAGTTCTTC.

This clonotype has ten or more counts. This rearrangement joins TRBV12-3 or TRBV12-4 to TRBJ1-5; 8 positions match TRBD1. The CDR3 has 16 residues. J was trimmed by 0 bases and V by 5 bases; bases with no gene match: 6. The CDR3 loop is CASSLHGQGSNQPQHF. The CDR3, as DNA: TGTGCCAGCAGTCTTCACGGACAGGGTAGCAATCAGCCCCAGCATTTT.